The sequence of this TCR beta chain was determined in a study of blood T cell repertoires in COVID-19. In the study overall: T cells, B-cell-depleted T cells, or PBMCs provided the cDNA or gDNA that served as material.

Original processing methods: Nucleated cell number was recorded as an estimate derived from reference gene primer amplification. Sequencing was performed with immunoSEQ multiplex PCR; in TCRdb, only in-frame clones are kept and a portion is missing. From that table come the V and J calls and clone size; the DNA was used to work out D and trimming. This table has 30,000 to 45,000 clones, 90% appearing once. Germline lookup yields CDR1 MNHEY and CDR2 SVGAGI. The CDR3 totals 15 residues. J was trimmed by 0 bases and V by 6 bases; bases with no gene match: 4. V gene TRBV6-5 combines with J gene TRBJ2-1; the match to TRBD2 covers 8 bases. Sequencing input: peripheral blood. This TCR derives from a human donor in a cohort sampled during active COVID-19. CDR3 sequence (DNA): TGTGCCAGCAGGCTAGCGGGTCTCTCCTACAATGAGCAGTTCTTC. It specifies CASRLAGLSYNEQFF.